The 11 T cell receptor beta chains given below trace back to one sample, sequenced in a study of T cells in narcolepsy. TCRdb keeps only in-frame clones here, not all; method: immunoSEQ multiplex PCR. The table lists over 30,000 clones, 70% to 85% of them singletons, with around 1.3% in the top ten. The sample taken for sequencing was CD45RA- memory CD4+ T cells from PBMCs. These receptors came from a human donor with narcolepsy.

This clone occurred a few times. The rearrangement joins TRBV7-9 to TRBJ2-3; D is possibly TRBD1 or TRBD2 (5 bases each). V was pared by 3 bases and J by 1 base, with 11 bases between. This CDR3 has 15 residues. Germline values: CDR1 SEHNR, CDR2 FQNEAQ (reference sequence). The CDR3 here is CASSFGAGRTDTQYF. The CDR3 region has the DNA TGTGCCAGCAGCTTCGGGGCAGGGCGCACAGATACGCAGTATTTT.

This clone appeared once. This chain connects TRBV9 to TRBJ2-1; 8 nucleotides line up with TRBD1. CDR3 length: 13 amino acids. J was trimmed by 11 bases and V by 0 bases; bases with no gene match: 4. Germline V CDR1 and CDR2: SGDLS, YYNGEE. CDR3 loop: CASSVGGTGQQFF. In DNA, the CDR3 is TGTGCCAGCAGCGTAGGAGGGACAGGTCAGCAGTTCTTC.

The chain combines TRBV27 with TRBJ2-7; TRBD1 matches 7 bases. The length of the CDR3 is 15 residues. J gave up 4 bases and V 2 bases, and 8 bases lay outside the gene matches. Germline CDR1 and CDR2: MNHEY and SMNVEV (reference sequence). The CDR3 DNA is TGTGCCAGCAGTTTAGATACAGGGGTAAAGTACGAGCAGTACTTC. This sequence encodes CASSLDTGVKYEQYF.

The chain recombines TRBV2 with TRBJ1-2; D might be TRBD1 (5 bases). The CDR3 has 15 amino acids. Trimming took 3 bases from V and 1 from J, leaving 12 bases between them. The germline gives CDR1 SNHLY, CDR2 FYNNEI. The CDR3 protein is CASSEEGQGNYGYTF. CDR3 bases: TGTGCCAGCAGTGAGGAGGGGCAGGGTAACTATGGCTACACCTTC.

The sample holds one count of this clone. V and J are TRBV7-3 and TRBJ2-3, with unresolved D. Trimming took off 3 bases at V and 0 bases at J, with 4 bases between the two ends. The CDR3 is 13 residues long. Germline CDR1 is SGHTA and CDR2 is FQGTGA. CDR3 sequence (DNA): TGTGCCAGCAGCTTTGAAAGCACAGATACGCAGTATTTT. Translated, it gives CASSFESTDTQYF. Full variable domain (remainder filled in from reference TRBV7-3 and TRBJ2-3): GAGVSQTPSNKVTEKGKYVELRCDPISGHTALYWYRQSLGQGPEFLIYFQGTGAADDSGLPNDRFFAVRPEGSVSTLKIQRTERGDSAVYLCASSFESTDTQYFGPGTRLTVL.

A single count supports this clone. The genes are TRBV7-2 and TRBJ2-1; TRBD1 agrees at 7 bases. Germline V gene lookup returns CDR1 SGHTA and CDR2 FQGNSA. The CDR3 contains 12 residues. The trim removed 3 bases at V and 14 bases at J, leaving 7 bases unmatched. CDR3 bases: TGTGCCAGCAGCTTCAACTACAGGGGAGAGTTCTTC. Translated: CASSFNYRGEFF. Using reference TRBV7-2 and TRBJ2-1 for the parts outside the CDR3, the full variable domain is GAGVSQSPSNKVTEKGKDVELRCDPISGHTALYWYRQSLGQGLEFLIYFQGNSAPDKSGLPSDRFSAERTGGSVSTLTIQRTQQEDSAVYLCASSFNYRGEFFGPGTRLTVL.

The rearrangement links TRBV28 to TRBJ1-1; D ambiguous. This CDR3 has 13 amino acids. The V and J ends lost 8 bases and 2 bases respectively, with 12 bases between them. Germline CDR1 reads MDHEN; CDR2 reads SYDVKM. In DNA form, the CDR3 reads TGTGCCAGCCGGCCGGCGGGTAACACTGAAGCTTTCTTT. Protein product: CASRPAGNTEAFF.

This chain joins TRBV29-1 and TRBJ1-1, with D maybe TRBD1 (5 bases). This CDR3 comprises 12 residues. Germline V gene data show CDR1 as SQVTM and CDR2 as ANQGSEA. The CDR3 DNA follows: TGCAGTTTAATTACTGGGGCCACTGAAGCTTTCTTT. Its protein product is CSLITGATEAFF. The full variable domain, its missing parts supplied by reference TRBV29-1 and TRBJ1-1, is SAVISQKPSRDICQRGTSLTIQCQVDSQVTMMFWYRQQPGQSLTLIATANQGSEATYESGFVIDKFPISRPNLTFSTLTVSNMSPEDSSIYLCSLITGATEAFFGQGTRLTVV.

This chain joins TRBV4-1 and TRBJ2-2; D remains unclear. The CDR3 totals 15 residues. Trimming cost V 8 bases and J 3 bases, with 16 bases left between them. Germline V gene data show CDR1 as MGHRA and CDR2 as YSYEKL. CDR3 nucleotides: TGCGCCAGCGGGGTTCTGACTTCTGACACCGGGGAGCTGTTTTTT. Protein sequence: CASGVLTSDTGELFF.

The chain combines TRBV27 with TRBJ2-7; maybe TRBD1 (5 bases). Germline CDR1 reads MNHEY; CDR2 reads SMNVEV (reference sequence). The CDR3 is 15 residues long. The V end lost 5 bases, the J end lost 1 base, and 15 bases lay between the germline ends. The CDR3 DNA is TGTGCCAGCAGTCCCGCAGGGCAAACTTCCTACGAGCAGTACGTC. It specifies CASSPAGQTSYEQYV.

The chain employs TRBV4-2 and TRBJ2-7, with D perhaps given as TRBD1 or TRBD2 (7 bases each). CDR1 and CDR2 (germline): LGHNA, YNFKEQ. This CDR3 comprises 16 residues. The V gene lost 0 bases and the J gene lost 0 bases, with 12 bases spanning the gap. CDR3 region: CASSQDAGDSSYEQYV. The DNA of the CDR3 is TGTGCCAGCAGCCAAGACGCGGGGGACAGCTCCTACGAGCAGTACGTC.